The TCR beta chain under discussion was sequenced for a study of OX40 agonist ivuxolimab in advanced cancers. General observations from the study: With doses of 0.1 to 3.0 mg/kg, CD4+ and CD8+ blood T cells had undergone clonal expansion by week 6.

Germline lookup yields CDR1 SGHRS and CDR2 YFSETQ. This CDR3 is built from 13 residues. V was shortened by 2 bases and J by 3 bases, with 9 bases between the two germline ends. Profiling relied on immunoSEQ multiplex PCR, and the TCRdb table lists in-frame clones only, not all of them. Among around 62,000 clones listed, about nine tenths were seen once. Of note for this clone: Its cognate antigen is unknown.

The sequencing here drew on CD4+ or CD8+ T cells sorted from blood, taken in a trial of the OX40 agonist ivuxolimab. This sequence was found in an adult with an advanced solid tumor such as melanoma, head and neck, liver or kidney cancer. This chain links TRBV5-1 with TRBJ2-7; no reliable D call. CDR3 sequence: CASSLDNDYEQYF. The CDR3 coding sequence is TGCGCCAGCAGCTTAGATAACGACTACGAGCAGTACTTC.